The entry below gives a single T cell receptor beta chain sequence along with its context. This sample was taken from a study of blood T cell repertoires in COVID-19. Study-level background: Researchers got acute and convalescent COVID-19 samples from the United States, Italy and Spain. The cDNA or gDNA used as material had been derived from T cells, B-cell-depleted T cells, or PBMCs.

Produced via immunoSEQ multiplex PCR; TCRdb's table is partial and in-frame only. This sample yields tens of thousands of clones, of which approximately 94% are seen a single time; less than 8.5% belongs to the top ten. Germline V lookup: CDR1 SGHRS, CDR2 YFSETQ. The V and J ends lost 0 bases and 5 bases respectively, with 13 bases between them. This CDR3 is built from 15 residues. This sequence originates from a human donor in a cohort sampled during active COVID-19. Material for sequencing was peripheral blood. This rearrangement joins TRBV5-1 to TRBJ2-3, with D maybe TRBD1 (6 bases). As DNA, the CDR3 is TGCGCCAGCAGCTTGGACAGGGTCCGGGGAGATACGCAGTATTTT. This codes for CASSLDRVRGDTQYF.